This T cell receptor (beta chain) was sequenced for a study of blood T cell repertoires in COVID-19 (dated by TCRdb to the early 2020s). Describing the broader study: The collaborator samples originated in the United States, Italy and Spain and spanned the acute and convalescent phases of COVID-19. The prospective study material was composed of cDNA or gDNA derived from T cells, B-cell-depleted T cells, or PBMCs. The dataset comprised deeply sampled blood TCRbeta repertoires from subjects exposed to, actively infected with, or recovered from COVID-19. The repertoires were released in a freely available public database meant as a resource for research on the immune response to SARS-CoV-2. The samples were drawn from the first 160 participants of the ongoing ImmuneRACE study and from some 1,300 subjects provided by 6 global collaborators. The sample metadata nearly always contained a de-identified subject ID, COVID-19 status, age in years and sex. Where HLA class I and class II types were available, the types were taken from metadata supplied by the sample provider, not from assay-based typing. On the study overall, not on this receptor specifically: The amount of clinical and demographic metadata varied by source and participant and was provided uncurated.

V and J are truncated by 2 bases and 7 bases respectively, leaving an intervening sequence of 12 bases. Counted from cysteine to phenylalanine, this CDR3 has 15 amino acids. The kept DNA is CDR3 alone, 45 bases in frame from the first base. CDR1 and CDR2, looked up from the germline V gene, are MDHEN and SYDVKM. The immunoSEQ Assay, a bias-controlled multiplex PCR, was used to amplify TCRbeta CDR3 regions from genomic DNA. The original methods were these. The number of nucleated cells in each sample was estimated by amplification of reference gene primers within the assay. To quantify the absolute abundance of each unique TCRbeta CDR3 rearrangement, sequence reads were collapsed and filtered. For each sample, productive Simpson clonality was calculated as the square root of Simpson's diversity index over productive rearrangements. Imported from immuneACCESS, the table was reduced by TCRdb to in-frame sequences with V and J called. These copies leave out some clones; in studies compared against another copy, an unresolved V gene accounts for under half, and the cause of the remainder is not known. V, J and clone size are taken as reported in that table, and D and trimming were inferred from the DNA itself. This sample holds approximately 100,000 clones; approximately 92% were observed only once. Around 5.8% of the sample is in the top ten clones.

As for this clone: The target of this receptor is not known. Base qualities are not at hand, and no much larger clone is one base apart.

The collaborating institutions used their own protocols to collect whole blood in K2EDTA tubes. For TCRbeta analysis, collaborator samples were shipped as frozen whole blood, as isolated PBMCs, or as DNA extracted from either sample type. The chain was built from TRBV28 and TRBJ1-6; TRBD1 could be the D gene, as 6 bases match. The clonotype was recovered from a man aged 50 to 60 with active COVID-19. The sample taken for sequencing was peripheral blood. CDR3 reads: CASSLEAGENSPLHF. The DNA reads as follows: TGTGCCAGCAGTTTAGAGGCAGGGGAGAATTCACCCCTCCACTTT.